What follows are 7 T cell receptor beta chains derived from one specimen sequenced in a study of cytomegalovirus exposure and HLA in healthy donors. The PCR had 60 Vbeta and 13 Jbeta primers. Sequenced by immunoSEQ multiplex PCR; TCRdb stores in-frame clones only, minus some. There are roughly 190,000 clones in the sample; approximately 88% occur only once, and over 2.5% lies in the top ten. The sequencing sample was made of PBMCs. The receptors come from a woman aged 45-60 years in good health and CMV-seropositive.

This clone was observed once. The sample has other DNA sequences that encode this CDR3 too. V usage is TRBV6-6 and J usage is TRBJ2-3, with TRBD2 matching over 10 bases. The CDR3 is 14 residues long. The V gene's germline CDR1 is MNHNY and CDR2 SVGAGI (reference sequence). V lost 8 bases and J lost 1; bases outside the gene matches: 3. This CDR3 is CASRTSGGTDTQYF. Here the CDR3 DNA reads TGTGCCAGCCGGACTAGCGGCGGCACAGATACGCAGTATTTT.

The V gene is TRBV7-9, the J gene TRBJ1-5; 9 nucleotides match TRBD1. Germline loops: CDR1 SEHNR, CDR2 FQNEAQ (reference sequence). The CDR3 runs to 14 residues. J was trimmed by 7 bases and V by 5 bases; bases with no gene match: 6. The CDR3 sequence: CASSPGTGIQPQHF. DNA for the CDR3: TGTGCCAGCAGCCCGGGGACAGGGATCCAGCCCCAGCATTTT.

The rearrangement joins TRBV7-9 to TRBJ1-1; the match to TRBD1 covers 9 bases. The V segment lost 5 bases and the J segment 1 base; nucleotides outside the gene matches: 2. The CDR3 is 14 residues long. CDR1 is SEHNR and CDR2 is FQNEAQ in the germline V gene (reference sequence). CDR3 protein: CASSLGQGNTEAFF. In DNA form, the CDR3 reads TGTGCCAGCAGCCTGGGACAGGGGAACACTGAAGCTTTCTTT.

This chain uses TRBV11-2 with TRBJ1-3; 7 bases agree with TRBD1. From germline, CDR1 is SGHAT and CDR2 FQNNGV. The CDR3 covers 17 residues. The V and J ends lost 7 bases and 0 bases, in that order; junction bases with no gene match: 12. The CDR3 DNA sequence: TGTGCCAGCACCCTGACAGGGTCACTTATCTCTGGAAACACCATATATTTT. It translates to CASTLTGSLISGNTIYF.

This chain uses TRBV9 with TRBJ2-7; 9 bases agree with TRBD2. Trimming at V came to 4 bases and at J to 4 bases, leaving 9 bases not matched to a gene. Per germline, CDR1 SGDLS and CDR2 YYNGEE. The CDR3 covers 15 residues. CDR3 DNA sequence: TGTGCCAGCAGCCCGCGGGGGGGTTCCGGGTACGAGCAGTACTTC. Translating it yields CASSPRGGSGYEQYF.

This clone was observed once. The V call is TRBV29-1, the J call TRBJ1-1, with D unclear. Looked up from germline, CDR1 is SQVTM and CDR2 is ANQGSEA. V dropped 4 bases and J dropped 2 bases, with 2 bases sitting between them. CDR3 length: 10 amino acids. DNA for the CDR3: TGCAGCGTTGTAAACACTGAAGCTTTCTTT. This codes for CSVVNTEAFF.

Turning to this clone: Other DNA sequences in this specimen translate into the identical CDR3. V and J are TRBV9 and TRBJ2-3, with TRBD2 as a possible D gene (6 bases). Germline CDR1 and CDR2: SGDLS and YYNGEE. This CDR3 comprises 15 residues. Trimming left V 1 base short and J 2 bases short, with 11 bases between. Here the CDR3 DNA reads TGTGCCAGCAGCGTATCGCAGGGACTCACAGATACGCAGTATTTT. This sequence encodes CASSVSQGLTDTQYF.